This entry lists 27 T cell receptor beta chains sequenced from one sample in a study of metastatic and nonmetastatic thyroid tumors. Using MiXCR, TCRdb reanalyzed the PCR reads. The table has 46,000 or so clones, roughly 15% seen once. Prior to thyroid surgery, none of the patients had received any treatment. Sequences were obtained from blood. The receptors here all came from a female donor with papillary thyroid cancer or a benign thyroid nodule (not recorded which). Some clones in this sample may be carry-over from other donors' samples.

In its sample, this clone was seen many times. The chain uses TRBV18 and TRBJ2-7, with D perhaps matching TRBD2 (6 bases). The V gene's germline CDR1 is KGHSH and CDR2 LQKENI. The CDR3 contains 15 residues. Deletions cut 3 bases from V and 5 bases from J, with 17 bases between. In DNA form, the CDR3 reads TGTGCCAGCTCACCCGAGTCCGGGAGAAGCAACGAGCAGTACTTC. As protein: CASSPESGRSNEQYF.

This clone was seen repeatedly, ten times or more. The genes are TRBV5-1 and TRBJ2-6; possible D gene TRBD1, 6 bases. In germline, CDR1 is SGHRS, CDR2 YFSETQ. The CDR3 totals 17 residues. Trimming left V 4 bases short and J 2 bases short, with 16 bases between. This CDR3 is CASSADIGGTGANVLTF. The CDR3 nucleotides are TGCGCCAGCAGCGCGGACATAGGGGGTACTGGGGCCAACGTCCTGACTTTC.

This clone came up many times. V gene TRBV6-1 combines with J gene TRBJ2-5; maybe TRBD2 (6 bases). V was clipped by 6 bases and J by 3 bases, with 11 bases between them. This CDR3 is 13 amino acids long. Germline CDR1 is MNHNS and CDR2 is SASEGT. The CDR3 sequence: CASSPGLKETQYF. The CDR3 nucleotides are TGTGCCAGCAGCCCCGGACTAAAAGAGACCCAGTACTTC.

The rearrangement joins TRBV20-1 to TRBJ2-3; D is ambiguous. Trimming removed 6 bases from V and 5 bases from J, with 18 bases in between. This CDR3 has 14 residues. Germline CDR1 is DFQATT and CDR2 is SNEGSKA (reference sequence). Here the CDR3 reads CSAARALGKDTQYF. In nucleotides, the CDR3 is TGCAGTGCAGCCCGAGCGCTAGGCAAAGATACGCAGTATTTT.

The chain links TRBV20-1 to TRBJ2-5; 11 bases are a match to TRBD2. J gave up 4 bases and V 3 bases, and 7 bases lay outside the gene matches. This CDR3 has 15 amino acids. Germline V CDR1 and CDR2: DFQATT, SNEGSKA (reference sequence). CDR3 region: CSARKLAGDVETQYF. Here the CDR3 DNA reads TGCAGTGCTAGGAAACTAGCGGGAGACGTAGAGACCCAGTACTTC.

This clone was recorded a few times. The genes are TRBV12-3 or TRBV12-4 and TRBJ1-2, with D maybe TRBD1 (6 bases). The CDR3 is 12 residues long. V was cut by 7 bases and J by 7 bases, with 13 bases left in between. CDR3 nucleotides: TGTGCCAGCAATACACAGGGCGGTGGCTACACCTTC. As protein: CASNTQGGGYTF.

In regard to this clone: A clone one base away is much larger, so this may be a read error. Other DNA sequences in the sample encode the same CDR3. The chain couples TRBV11-1 to TRBJ1-2; possibly TRBD1 for D (6 bases). V was clipped by 4 bases and J by 7 bases, with 25 bases between them. Germline V gives CDR1 SGHAT, CDR2 FQDESV (reference sequence). CDR3 size: 17 residues. This CDR3 is CASSSPGQGAVLGGYTF. CDR3 bases: TGTGCCAGCAGCTCCCCGGGACAAGGGGCAGTTCTGGGTGGCTACACCTTC.

Comment on this clone: A junction boundary mismatches the germline segment, possibly from a read error. This chain uses TRBV25-1 with TRBJ1-2; perhaps TRBD1 as D (5 bases). In germline, CDR1 is MGHDK, CDR2 SYGVNS. The CDR3 runs to 15 residues. CDR3 amino acids: CASSEDIRGDCGYNF. CDR3 coding DNA: TGTGCCAGCAGTGAAGACATACGGGGGGACTGTGGCTACAACTTC.

This clone was counted a few times. This rearrangement joins TRBV6-5 to TRBJ2-2; perhaps TRBD1 as D (6 bases). Germline V gene lookup returns CDR1 MNHEY and CDR2 SVGAGI. The CDR3 has 18 residues. The germline V and J ends were trimmed by 6 bases and 2 bases, with 22 bases remaining between them. Here the CDR3 reads CASRLIRADSENTGELFF. CDR3 in DNA: TGTGCCAGCAGGTTAATACGTGCGGACAGCGAAAACACCGGGGAGCTGTTTTTT.

This clone was seen only a few times. A much more abundant neighbour one base away suggests this may be a read error. The conserved closing phenylalanine or tryptophan is absent in this CDR3, likely reflecting a read error. The chain uses TRBV4-1 and TRBJ2-7; tentatively, D is TRBD2 (6 bases). CDR3 length: 16 amino acids. In germline, CDR1 is MGHRA, CDR2 YSYEKL. V was clipped by 0 bases and J by 0 bases, with 12 bases between them. The CDR3 bases are TGCGCCAGCAGCCAAGATCTTGGGACTGGCTCCTACGAGCAGTACCTC. Translating gives CASSQDLGTGSYEQYL.

In this sample, this clone turned up many times. DNA for the CDR3: TGCAGTGCTAGAGCCCTAGCTTTCCGGGGGGATACGCAGTATTTT. Translating gives CSARALAFRGDTQYF. The chain uses TRBV20-1 and TRBJ2-3, with D maybe TRBD2 (6 bases). V lost 1 base, J lost 6 bases, and 17 bases lay in between. Germline CDR1 reads DFQATT; CDR2 reads SNEGSKA (reference sequence). This CDR3 has 15 amino acids.

The V and J genes are TRBV4-2 and TRBJ2-2; D uncertain. Germline V CDR1 and CDR2: LGHNA, YNFKEQ. This CDR3 comprises 14 residues. V lost 0 bases and J 6 bases, leaving 8 bases between the germline ends. The CDR3 sequence is CASSQEVDPGELFF. The DNA for the CDR3 is TGTGCCAGCAGCCAAGAAGTAGACCCCGGGGAGCTGTTTTTT.

This chain connects TRBV12-3 or TRBV12-4 to TRBJ1-2, with TRBD1 identical over 9 bases. With 6 bases clipped from V and 8 bases from J, the junction kept 13 bases outside the gene matches. The CDR3 totals 15 residues. The CDR3 here is CASSNPGQGTEGYTF. CDR3 nucleotide sequence: TGTGCCAGCAGCAACCCGGGACAGGGAACCGAGGGCTACACCTTC.

This chain links TRBV7-9 with TRBJ2-3, with 9 nucleotides matching TRBD1. CDR3 length: 14 amino acids. Germline CDR1 and CDR2: SEHNR and FQNEAQ (reference sequence). With V trimmed by 4 bases and J by 6 bases, 5 bases remained unmatched. The CDR3 spells CASSSRTGVDTQYF. For the CDR3, the DNA is TGTGCCAGCAGCTCTAGGACAGGGGTCGATACGCAGTATTTT.

This clone was counted many times. This chain links TRBV12-3 or TRBV12-4 with TRBJ2-5; D might be TRBD1 or TRBD2, each matching 6 bases. CDR3 length: 14 residues. The V end lost 6 bases, the J end lost 5 bases, and 16 bases lay between the germline ends. CDR3 bases: TGTGCCAGCAGCCTCACGGGGGCGGACGAGACCCAGTACTTC. Protein sequence: CASSLTGADETQYF.

This clone was seen many times. This chain uses TRBV25-1 with TRBJ1-1, with D possibly being TRBD1 (6 bases). Trimming took 7 bases from V and 0 from J, leaving 15 bases between them. The germline V gene has CDR1 MGHDK and CDR2 SYGVNS. This CDR3 comprises 15 residues. CDR3 region: CASKGGKGMNTEAFF. CDR3 in DNA: TGTGCCAGCAAGGGGGGGAAGGGAATGAACACTGAAGCTTTCTTT.

This clone has ten or more counts. This chain joins TRBV19 and TRBJ1-5; the D gene is possibly TRBD1 (5 bases). The CDR3 is made up of 13 amino acids. Looked up from germline, CDR1 is LNHDA and CDR2 is SQIVND (reference sequence). Trimming removed 6 bases from V and 4 bases from J, with 10 bases in between. This chain's CDR3 is CASSPGLNQPQHF. In DNA form, the CDR3 reads TGTGCCAGTAGCCCGGGACTAAATCAGCCCCAGCATTTT.

The gene calls are TRBV12-3 or TRBV12-4 and TRBJ2-7; the D call may be TRBD1 or TRBD2 (5 bases each). This CDR3 has 14 amino acids. V lost 5 bases to trimming and J lost 2 bases, with 13 bases between them. The CDR3 loop reads CASSRGGLTYEQYF. The CDR3 nucleotides are TGTGCCAGCAGTAGGGGCGGGCTAACCTACGAGCAGTACTTC.

This clone appeared many times. V is TRBV7-9 and J is TRBJ1-1; D is uncertain. Germline V lookup: CDR1 SEHNR, CDR2 FQNEAQ (reference sequence). The length of the CDR3 is 14 residues. Trimming left V 1 base short and J 0 bases short, with 6 bases between. The CDR3 sequence: CASSLGTVNTEAFF. In DNA, the CDR3 is TGTGCCAGCAGCTTAGGAACAGTGAACACTGAAGCTTTCTTT.

This clone was observed a handful of times. This chain uses TRBV6-1 with TRBJ1-3, with D hard to call. CDR1 MNHNS and CDR2 SASEGT come from the germline V gene. V lost 6 bases, J lost 4 bases, and 4 bases lay in between. The CDR3 loop spans 11 amino acids. CDR3 region: CASSQGNTIYF. CDR3 DNA: TGTGCCAGCAGCCAGGGAAACACCATATATTTT.

The genes are TRBV29-1 and TRBJ1-1; a possible D gene is TRBD1 (6 bases). The CDR3 has 13 residues. Between the trimmed V and J ends, which lost 6 bases and 0 bases, there was a span of 11 bases. Germline V lookup: CDR1 SQVTM, CDR2 ANQGSEA. CDR3 sequence: CSVETGMNTEAFF. The CDR3 DNA is TGCAGCGTCGAAACAGGGATGAACACTGAAGCTTTCTTT.

This clone was detected ten times or more. V usage is TRBV20-1 and J usage is TRBJ2-4; a weak D match, TRBD2 (6 bases). Looked up from germline, CDR1 is DFQATT and CDR2 is SNEGSKA (reference sequence). V gave up 1 base and J gave up 0 bases, with 22 bases separating them. This CDR3 spans 19 amino acids. The chain's CDR3 is CSARVHSGGDLLAKNIQYF. CDR3 nucleotide sequence: TGCAGTGCTAGAGTTCATAGCGGAGGCGACCTTCTAGCCAAAAACATTCAGTACTTC.

This clone has a count of ten or more. The chain joins TRBV27 to TRBJ1-2; D is perhaps TRBD1 (5 bases). Germline CDR1 MNHEY, CDR2 SMNVEV (reference sequence). The CDR3 runs 14 residues. V was pared by 6 bases and J by 7 bases, with 18 bases between. This CDR3 is CASRAGGGVSGYTF. In DNA form, the CDR3 reads TGTGCCAGCAGGGCCGGGGGGGGGGTGAGTGGCTACACCTTC.

This clone has at least ten counts. The genes are TRBV20-1 and TRBJ1-5; 8 positions match TRBD1. The germline V gene has CDR1 DFQATT and CDR2 SNEGSKA (reference sequence). This CDR3 has 14 amino acids. The ends lost 3 bases at V and 5 bases at J; junction bases unmatched: 6. CDR3 nucleotides: TGCAGTGCTAGTTTAGGACAGGGCGATCAGCCCCAGCATTTT. Residues: CSASLGQGDQPQHF.

This clone was observed a few times. The junction differs from germline at one of its ends, possibly a read error. The V and J genes are TRBV12-3 or TRBV12-4 and TRBJ2-3; D unclear. The CDR3 covers 15 residues. The CDR3 DNA reads as TGTGCCAGCAGTCCGGGCCGAGTGGGCACAGATACGCAGTGTTTT. Translation: CASSPGRVGTDTQCF.

The sample holds many counts of this clone. In the same sample, other DNA sequences code for this CDR3. The V call is TRBV9, the J call TRBJ1-2, with TRBD1 matching over 9 bases. In germline, CDR1 is SGDLS, CDR2 YYNGEE. CDR3 length: 14 residues. The trim removed 3 bases at V and 2 bases at J, leaving 2 bases unmatched. The CDR3 region has the DNA TGTGCCAGCAGCGCGGGACAGGGAAACTATGGCTACACCTTC. It yields the protein CASSAGQGNYGYTF. Combining the CDR3 with reference TRBV9 and TRBJ1-2 gives the whole variable domain DSGVTQTPKHLITATGQRVTLRCSPRSGDLSVYWYQQSLDQGLQFLIQYYNGEERAKGNILERFSAQQFPDLHSELNLSSLELGDSALYFCASSAGQGNYGYTFGSGTRLTVV.

In this sample, this clone turned up many times. The chain joins TRBV5-1 to TRBJ1-3, with D hard to call. Germline V CDR1 and CDR2: SGHRS, YFSETQ. V shed 4 bases and J shed 4 bases, with 15 bases lying between them. The CDR3 loop spans 15 amino acids. CDR3 protein: CASSPREGGGNTIYF. The DNA for the CDR3 is TGCGCCAGCAGCCCCCGAGAGGGAGGAGGAAACACCATATATTTT.